The 29 T cell receptor beta chains in this list originate from one sample, sequenced in a study of blood T cell repertoires in COVID-19. The method was immunoSEQ multiplex PCR; TCRdb's version includes in-frame clones alone and lacks a portion of them. The table lists 250,000 to 350,000 clones, about 91% of them singletons. Sequenced: peripheral blood. The source of these receptors is a woman aged 60-75 years with acute or convalescent COVID-19.

The sample holds one count of this clone. This chain uses TRBV5-6 with TRBJ2-7; perhaps TRBD2 as D (5 bases). The CDR3 runs to 13 residues. The ends were cut back, 4 bases at V and 2 bases at J, with 10 bases in the middle. The germline V gene has CDR1 SGHDT and CDR2 YYEEEE. Here the CDR3 DNA reads TGTGCCAGCAGCCGGACTTGGACCTACGAGCAGTACTTC. This sequence encodes CASSRTWTYEQYF.

This chain connects TRBV2 to TRBJ1-1; no clear D. V gave up 10 bases and J gave up 0 bases, with 15 bases separating them. The CDR3 consists of 14 residues. Germline values: CDR1 SNHLY, CDR2 FYNNEI. The CDR3 DNA is TGTGCCACCCGTTCTGAGGCCGTGAACACTGAAGCTTTCTTT. Encoded protein: CATRSEAVNTEAFF.

The J gene is TRBJ1-2, the V gene TRBV15, with D maybe TRBD1 (6 bases). The length of the CDR3 is 16 residues. The V end lost 4 bases, the J end lost 6 bases, and 21 bases lay between the germline ends. Per germline, CDR1 LNHNV and CDR2 YYDKDF (reference sequence). The CDR3 protein is CATSTRPGGALHGYTF. CDR3 nucleotides: TGTGCCACCAGCACGCGACCTGGGGGGGCCCTACATGGCTACACCTTC.

V gene TRBV10-3 combines with J gene TRBJ1-2; the D is unclear. CDR3 length equals 15 residues. Germline CDR1 and CDR2: ENHRY and SYGVKD. V dropped 0 bases and J dropped 4 bases, with 12 bases sitting between them. The CDR3 protein is CAISESRPDRYGYTF. The DNA for the CDR3 is TGTGCCATCAGTGAGTCGAGGCCGGATCGCTATGGCTACACCTTC.

Concerning this clone itself: Other DNA sequences of this sample code for an identical CDR3. The CDR3 region has the DNA TGCGCCAGCAGCTTAGGACAGGGACAAGAGACCCAGTACTTC. It codes for CASSLGQGQETQYF. The chain couples TRBV5-1 to TRBJ2-5; 8 bases match TRBD1. V was clipped by 2 bases and J by 2 bases; unmatched bases: 2. The CDR3 runs to 14 residues. Germline CDR1 reads SGHRS; CDR2 reads YFSETQ.

J is TRBJ2-1 and V is TRBV9, with D possibly TRBD2 on 6 matching bases. CDR1 and CDR2 (germline): SGDLS, YYNGEE. This CDR3 has 15 residues. The germline V and J ends were trimmed by 0 bases and 5 bases, with 12 bases remaining between them. The CDR3 sequence: CASSVVGPGDNEQFF. The DNA for the CDR3 is TGTGCCAGCAGCGTAGTCGGGCCGGGGGACAATGAGCAGTTCTTC.

V and J are TRBV4-1 and TRBJ2-7; no definite D call. V was pared by 1 base and J by 0 bases, with 4 bases between. The CDR3 contains 13 residues. CDR1 is MGHRA, CDR2 YSYEKL, per germline. This CDR3 reads CASSQGVSYEQYF. Written as DNA, the CDR3 is TGCGCCAGCAGCCAAGGAGTCTCCTACGAGCAGTACTTC.

The genes are TRBV27 and TRBJ2-7, with a weak D call TRBD1 (5 bases). The CDR3 is 14 residues long. Per the germline V gene, CDR1 is MNHEY and CDR2 is SMNVEV (reference sequence). The V gene lost 3 bases and the J gene lost 2 bases, with 11 bases spanning the gap. The CDR3 here is CASSLAGLPYEQYF. The CDR3 DNA is TGTGCCAGCAGTTTGGCAGGGCTTCCCTACGAGCAGTACTTC.

The V call is TRBV4-2, the J call TRBJ2-3, with D unresolved. The CDR3 is 17 residues long. V gave up 4 bases and J gave up 9 bases, with 26 bases separating them. Germline V CDR1 and CDR2: LGHNA, YNFKEQ. The CDR3 coding sequence is TGTGCCAGCAGCCGCGGTCCAGCACGCGACTCCACCGGGACGCAGTATTTT. Amino acid sequence: CASSRGPARDSTGTQYF.

This clone occurred a few times. J is TRBJ1-6 and V is TRBV9; possibly TRBD1 for D (5 bases). The V gene lost 0 bases and the J gene lost 5 bases, with 15 bases spanning the gap. The CDR3 totals 17 residues. The germline gives CDR1 SGDLS, CDR2 YYNGEE. The CDR3 sequence is CASSVASGGADNSPLHF. In nucleotides, the CDR3 is TGTGCCAGCAGCGTAGCCTCGGGCGGGGCCGATAATTCACCCCTCCACTTT. The full variable domain, completed using reference TRBV9 and TRBJ1-6, is DSGVTQTPKHLITATGQRVTLRCSPRSGDLSVYWYQQSLDQGLQFLIQYYNGEERAKGNILERFSAQQFPDLHSELNLSSLELGDSALYFCASSVASGGADNSPLHFGNGTRLTVT.

V and J are TRBV7-2 and TRBJ1-5, with 9 nucleotides matching TRBD1. The germline V gene has CDR1 SGHTA and CDR2 FQGNSA. The junction had 16 bases not matched to a gene; V was cut back by 5 bases and J by 5 bases. The CDR3 spans 18 residues. The CDR3 region has the DNA TGTGCCAGCAGCCTCGACTGGCCCGGGACAGGGAACTATCAGCCCCAGCATTTT. Encoded protein: CASSLDWPGTGNYQPQHF.

The V and J genes are TRBV28 and TRBJ1-1, with a tentative D call TRBD1 (5 bases). CDR1 MDHEN and CDR2 SYDVKM come from the germline V gene. This CDR3 has 15 residues. With 3 bases removed from V and 8 bases from J, the gap between germline ends came to 19 bases. The CDR3 DNA reads TGTGCCAGCAGTTTCGGCGTGCGTTCCGGGGGGGAAGCTTTCTTT. Protein product: CASSFGVRSGGEAFF.

The CDR3 here is CASSLFGSGSQTSTDTQYF. CDR3 nucleotide sequence: TGTGCCAGCAGTTTATTCGGTAGCGGGTCTCAAACTAGCACAGATACGCAGTATTTT. This rearrangement joins TRBV28 to TRBJ2-3, with 7 bases identical to TRBD2. J lost 0 bases, V lost 1 base, and 13 bases had no gene match. CDR1 is MDHEN, CDR2 SYDVKM, per germline. The CDR3 is made up of 19 amino acids.

V usage is TRBV9 and J usage is TRBJ2-1; 9 bases match TRBD1. V lost 4 bases and J lost 2; bases outside the gene matches: 7. The length of the CDR3 is 16 residues. Germline V gene data show CDR1 as SGDLS and CDR2 as YYNGEE. CDR3: CASSPRTGAAYNEQFF. CDR3 DNA: TGTGCCAGCAGCCCACGGACAGGGGCGGCCTACAATGAGCAGTTCTTC. The full variable domain, completed using reference TRBV9 and TRBJ2-1, is DSGVTQTPKHLITATGQRVTLRCSPRSGDLSVYWYQQSLDQGLQFLIQYYNGEERAKGNILERFSAQQFPDLHSELNLSSLELGDSALYFCASSPRTGAAYNEQFFGPGTRLTVL.

The rearrangement joins TRBV5-4 to TRBJ2-2; TRBD2 matches 15 bases. Germline CDR1 and CDR2: SGHNT and YYREEE (reference sequence). With 4 bases clipped from V and 2 bases from J, the junction kept 6 bases outside the gene matches. This CDR3 is 18 amino acids long. In DNA, the CDR3 is TGTGCCAGCAGCCTGGGGACTAGCGGGGGGCCCAACACCGGGGAGCTGTTTTTT. Its protein is CASSLGTSGGPNTGELFF.

CDR3 sequence: CASSLRSGKDNEQFF. CDR3 nucleotide sequence: TGTGCCAGCAGTTTAAGGTCAGGGAAGGACAATGAGCAGTTCTTC. V usage is TRBV28 and J usage is TRBJ2-1; D may be TRBD1 (5 bases). The germline CDR1 and CDR2 sequences are MDHEN and SYDVKM. The CDR3 is 15 amino acids. V was pared by 2 bases and J by 5 bases, with 13 bases between.

This sequence joins TRBV27 and TRBJ2-7; D gene uncertain. Per germline, CDR1 MNHEY and CDR2 SMNVEV (reference sequence). The CDR3 is 14 amino acids. V lost 5 bases, J lost 4 bases, and 15 bases lay in between. The CDR3 nucleotides read TGTGCCAGCAGTCTCTCCCCCGACATGTACGAGCAGTACTTC. This translates into CASSLSPDMYEQYF.

V usage is TRBV5-1 and J usage is TRBJ2-1; 8 bases line up with TRBD1. The V segment lost 1 base and the J segment 5 bases; nucleotides outside the gene matches: 2. The V gene's germline CDR1 is SGHRS and CDR2 YFSETQ. The CDR3 spans 14 residues. The CDR3 DNA is TGCGCCAGCAGCTTGACAGGGGGAAACAATGAGCAGTTCTTC. Translating it yields CASSLTGGNNEQFF.

The chain is built from TRBV9 and TRBJ1-1, with a tentative D call TRBD1 (5 bases). This CDR3 comprises 17 residues. Deletions cut 3 bases from V and 1 base from J, with 19 bases between. Germline CDR1 and CDR2: SGDLS and YYNGEE. CDR3 protein: CASSAGDSGSENTEAFF. The CDR3 DNA reads as TGTGCCAGCAGCGCTGGGGACTCAGGATCAGAGAACACTGAAGCTTTCTTT.

V and J are TRBV9 and TRBJ2-1, with 12 bases aligning to TRBD2. The CDR3 totals 22 residues. V lost 4 bases and J lost 3; bases outside the gene matches: 23. The germline CDR1 and CDR2 sequences are SGDLS and YYNGEE. Written as DNA, the CDR3 is TGTGCCAGCAGCCTGACGGGGGTCCCTAGCGGGAGGGCCTCTCACTTCTACAATGAGCAGTTCTTC. This sequence encodes CASSLTGVPSGRASHFYNEQFF.

The chain employs TRBV11-2 and TRBJ1-4, with a tentative D call TRBD1 (6 bases). V was shortened by 7 bases and J by 1 base, with 10 bases between the two germline ends. The CDR3 covers 14 residues. Germline V gives CDR1 SGHAT, CDR2 FQNNGV. CDR3 nucleotide sequence: TGTGCCAGCATCAGGGGCGGAACTAATGAAAAACTGTTTTTT. Protein sequence: CASIRGGTNEKLFF.

The rearrangement joins TRBV5-4 to TRBJ2-3; D perhaps matches TRBD2 (5 bases). Germline CDR1 and CDR2: SGHNT and YYREEE (reference sequence). Trimming took 0 bases from V and 0 from J, leaving 17 bases between them. CDR3 length equals 18 residues. The DNA for the CDR3 is TGTGCCAGCAGCTTGGGAGTATCGGGAACTTTCAGCACAGATACGCAGTATTTT. It is translated as CASSLGVSGTFSTDTQYF. The variable domain in full, with the rest retrieved from reference TRBV5-4 and TRBJ2-3, is ETGVTQSPTHLIKTRGQQVTLRCSSQSGHNTVSWYQQALGQGPQFIFQYYREEENGRGNFPPRFSGLQFPNYSSELNVNALELDDSALYLCASSLGVSGTFSTDTQYFGPGTRLTVL.

V gene TRBV6-2 or TRBV6-3 combines with J gene TRBJ1-2; weak D call: TRBD1 (5 bases). The germline V gene encodes CDR1 MNHEY and CDR2 SVGEGT. This CDR3 is built from 14 residues. Trimming removed 5 bases from V and 8 bases from J, with 18 bases in between. CDR3 coding DNA: TGTGCCAGCAGTCTACGAACCAGGGATCGCGGCTACACCTTC. Protein product: CASSLRTRDRGYTF.

The chain combines TRBV6-5 with TRBJ2-7; a possible D gene is TRBD2 (6 bases). The V end was cut by 10 bases, the J end by 4 bases, with 20 bases between. This CDR3 has 14 residues. Germline CDR1 and CDR2: MNHEY and SVGAGI. As DNA, the CDR3 is TGTGCCACCAGGTACGGGGCAGGGAGGTACGAGCAGTACTTC. This sequence encodes CATRYGAGRYEQYF.

CDR3 region: CASSLLARGPYNEQFF. The CDR3 bases are TGTGCCAGCAGCTTACTGGCGAGGGGGCCCTACAATGAGCAGTTCTTC. The chain uses TRBV7-9 and TRBJ2-1, with 7 bases aligning to TRBD1. CDR1 and CDR2 from the germline V gene are SEHNR and FQNEAQ (reference sequence). There are 16 residues in the CDR3. V shed 2 bases, J shed 2 bases, and the junction held 6 bases outside the gene matches. The full variable domain, rest sourced from reference TRBV7-9 and TRBJ2-1, is DTGVSQNPRHKITKRGQNVTFRCDPISEHNRLYWYRQTLGQGPEFLTYFQNEAQLEKSRLLSDRFSAERPKGSFSTLEIQRTEQGDSAMYLCASSLLARGPYNEQFFGPGTRLTVL.

This clone has ten or more counts. This chain uses TRBV3-1 (or the pseudogene TRBV3-2) with TRBJ2-3; 7 bases match TRBD2. This CDR3 region has 15 residues. The V gene end was trimmed by 3 bases and the J gene end by 3 bases; junction bases not matched to a gene: 6. CDR1 is LGHDT and CDR2 is YNNKEL in the germline V gene (reference sequence). This CDR3 reads CASSQSGAGTDTQYF. The DNA of the CDR3 is TGTGCCAGCAGCCAGAGCGGGGCCGGAACAGATACGCAGTATTTT.

A single count supports this clone. The V and J genes are TRBV7-8 and TRBJ1-5, with 12 bases that match TRBD1. Germline V gene lookup returns CDR1 SGHVS and CDR2 FQNEAQ. V lost 5 bases to trimming and J lost 4 bases; unmatched junction nucleotides: 6. CDR3 length: 16 residues. The CDR3 coding sequence is TGTGCCAGCAGCCTGGGGACAGGGGGCATTAATCAGCCCCAGCATTTT. It specifies CASSLGTGGINQPQHF.

The rearrangement uses TRBV7-3 and TRBJ2-1; D might be TRBD2 (6 bases). This CDR3 has 14 residues. Per germline, CDR1 SGHTA and CDR2 FQGTGA. Trimming stripped 3 bases from V and 5 bases from J, with 11 bases between. The CDR3 sequence: CASSFTRLDNEQFF. In DNA, the CDR3 is TGTGCCAGCAGCTTCACAAGACTAGACAATGAGCAGTTCTTC.

The V and J genes are TRBV5-1 and TRBJ1-4; 7 bases line up with TRBD1. Trimming took 2 bases from V and 6 from J; bases not matched to a gene: 1. Germline V gene data show CDR1 as SGHRS and CDR2 as YFSETQ. The CDR3 length is 13 residues. The CDR3 here is CASSFGTDEKLFF. CDR3 nucleotides: TGCGCCAGCAGCTTTGGGACAGATGAAAAACTGTTTTTT.